The TCR beta chain under discussion was sequenced for a study of blood T cell repertoires in COVID-19. The assay was immunoSEQ multiplex PCR, and TCRdb's table has in-frame clones only and misses some. The top ten clones hold more than 0.8% of a sample with nearly 350,000 clones, 87% of them seen once. CDR1 is LGHNT, CDR2 FRNRAP, per germline. Trimming pared 10 bases from V and 0 bases from J, leaving 15 bases between. The CDR3 has 14 residues. The chain combines TRBV12-5 with TRBJ1-1; possibly TRBD1 for D (6 bases). Sequencing was carried out using PBMCs or T cells enriched from blood (not recorded which). The clonotype was recovered from a woman under 40 who had recovered from COVID-19. The CDR3 region is CATTRGAMNTEAFF. In DNA, the CDR3 is TGTGCTACTACCCGGGGGGCAATGAACACTGAAGCTTTCTTT.